This TCR beta chain came from a study of T cells after yellow fever vaccination. Notes on the study in general: Weaker, the secondary response had a peak occurring faster, on day 5 versus 15.

Points on this clonotype: The target antigen is unknown.

MiXCR, applied by TCRdb to the 5' RACE reads, yields one record per CDR3 protein. The data show about 320,000 distinct CDR3 sequences, approximately 4% seen once. The germline V gene encodes CDR1 SGHTA and CDR2 FQGNSA. The junction had 7 bases not matched to a gene; V was cut back by 4 bases and J by 2 bases. There are 16 residues in the CDR3. This chain joins TRBV7-2 and TRBJ2-3; 9 nucleotides match TRBD2. The source of this sequence is a man between 18 and 35 years old who received the YFV17D yellow fever vaccine. The starting material was PBMCs, obtained 15 days after the yellow fever booster vaccination. The CDR3 reads CASSSVAGAFTDTQYF. The CDR3 nucleotides are TGTGCCAGCAGCTCGGTAGCGGGGGCCTTCACAGATACGCAGTATTTT.